The 13 T cell receptor beta chains below come from one sample, sequenced in a study of follicular helper T cells after annual influenza vaccination. Clones were sequenced by immunoSEQ multiplex PCR, and TCRdb holds only the in-frame ones, with some missing. Counted here are about 6,500 clones, 82% occurring once; the ten biggest clones make up approximately 0.8%. As to time point: 2015-2016 season, pre-vaccination. This material consisted of CXCR5- memory CD4+ T cells sorted from blood, taken on the day of influenza vaccination. Source of these receptors: an adult who received the influenza vaccine.

The chain has TRBV25-1 and TRBJ2-7, with TRBD1 matching over 9 bases. Germline values: CDR1 MGHDK, CDR2 SYGVNS. The CDR3 covers 17 residues. Trimming cost V 4 bases and J 1 base; bases outside gene matches: 11. The CDR3 sequence: CASSAGQGQPVSYEQYF. CDR3 coding DNA: TGTGCCAGCAGTGCTGGACAGGGGCAGCCCGTTTCCTACGAGCAGTACTTC.

This chain links TRBV18 with TRBJ2-3, with 12 bases lining up with TRBD2. J gave up 3 bases and V 4 bases, and 2 bases lay outside the gene matches. The CDR3 is made up of 15 amino acids. Looked up from germline, CDR1 is KGHSH and CDR2 is LQKENI. The CDR3 region is CASSRLAGVTDTQYF. The CDR3 DNA follows: TGTGCCAGCTCACGACTAGCGGGGGTGACAGATACGCAGTATTTT.

The chain employs TRBV5-6 and TRBJ1-4; 7 bases are shared with TRBD1. Germline V CDR1 and CDR2: SGHDT, YYEEEE. CDR3 length equals 13 residues. V lost 5 bases, J lost 4 bases, and 2 bases stayed unmatched. CDR3 DNA: TGTGCCAGCAGGGGACAGAATAATGAAAAACTGTTTTTT. Encoded protein: CASRGQNNEKLFF.

DNA of the CDR3: TGTGCCAGCAGCGTAGGCAGTCCAAGAAATGAGCAGTTCTTC. Protein product: CASSVGSPRNEQFF. V is TRBV9 and J is TRBJ2-1; no clear D. Germline V CDR1 and CDR2: SGDLS, YYNGEE. The CDR3 is 14 residues long. V was trimmed by 0 bases and J by 7 bases, leaving 11 bases between them. The whole variable domain, remainder taken from reference TRBV9 and TRBJ2-1, is DSGVTQTPKHLITATGQRVTLRCSPRSGDLSVYWYQQSLDQGLQFLIQYYNGEERAKGNILERFSAQQFPDLHSELNLSSLELGDSALYFCASSVGSPRNEQFFGPGTRLTVL.

This clone was observed a few times. The chain has TRBV7-2 and TRBJ2-1; D not resolved. V lost 0 bases and J 6 bases, leaving 9 bases between the germline ends. This CDR3 has 14 residues. Germline V lookup: CDR1 SGHTA, CDR2 FQGNSA. CDR3 sequence: CASSLARVGNEQFF. The CDR3 DNA reads as TGTGCCAGCAGCTTAGCCCGGGTTGGCAATGAGCAGTTCTTC.

V usage is TRBV5-1 and J usage is TRBJ2-1, with no clear D. The CDR3 sequence is 16 residues long. Trimming cost V 2 bases and J 0 bases, with 12 bases left between them. Germline-derived CDR1 and CDR2 are SGHRS and YFSETQ. The CDR3 DNA follows: TGCGCCAGCAGCTTCCTGACTGGAAACTCCTACAATGAGCAGTTCTTC. It encodes CASSFLTGNSYNEQFF. The full variable domain, completed using reference TRBV5-1 and TRBJ2-1, is KAGVTQTPRYLIKTRGQQVTLSCSPISGHRSVSWYQQTPGQGLQFLFEYFSETQRNKGNFPGRFSGRQFSNSRSEMNVSTLELGDSALYLCASSFLTGNSYNEQFFGPGTRLTVL.

The sample holds a few counts of this clone. V and J are TRBV7-2 and TRBJ2-7; 11 bases align to TRBD1. CDR1 and CDR2 (germline): SGHTA, FQGNSA. After removal of 4 bases from V and 4 bases from J, the junction contained 6 bases not matched to a gene. The CDR3 spans 15 residues. CDR3 coding DNA: TGTGCCAGCAGCTACTCCGGGACAGGGGGATACGAGCAGTACTTC. This sequence encodes CASSYSGTGGYEQYF.

The rearrangement uses TRBV19 and TRBJ2-5; D unclear. The CDR3 runs to 15 residues. The germline V and J ends were trimmed by 3 bases and 2 bases, with 13 bases remaining between them. CDR1 LNHDA and CDR2 SQIVND come from the germline V gene (reference sequence). CDR3: CASSIGLLRQETQYF. As DNA, the CDR3 is TGTGCCAGTAGTATCGGGCTTTTGCGACAAGAGACCCAGTACTTC. The variable domain in full, with the rest retrieved from reference TRBV19 and TRBJ2-5, is DGGITQSPKYLFRKEGQNVTLSCEQNLNHDAMYWYRQDPGQGLRLIYYSQIVNDFQKGDIAEGYSVSREKKESFPLTVTSAQKNPTAFYLCASSIGLLRQETQYFGPGTRLLVL.

This clone appeared once. The rearrangement joins TRBV7-6 to TRBJ2-5; D unresolved. The CDR3 contains 11 residues. Looked up from germline, CDR1 is SGHVS and CDR2 is FNYEAQ. V gave up 6 bases and J gave up 10 bases, with 12 bases separating them. The CDR3 DNA sequence: TGTGCCAGCAGTTCAACTTGGATCCAGTACTTC. Its translation is CASSSTWIQYF.

The rearrangement links TRBV4-1 to TRBJ1-1, with a tentative D call TRBD1 (5 bases). Trimming shortened V by 4 bases and J by 11 bases, and 20 bases separated the two germline ends. The germline CDR1 and CDR2 sequences are MGHRA and YSYEKL. The CDR3 is 14 amino acids. CDR3 region: CASSPTKETGMAFF. CDR3 sequence (DNA): TGCGCCAGCAGCCCTACCAAGGAAACAGGTATGGCTTTCTTT.

The chain carries TRBV15 and TRBJ2-2; TRBD1 matches 7 bases. The CDR3 is 16 residues long. The V gene's germline CDR1 is LNHNV and CDR2 YYDKDF (reference sequence). After removal of 1 base from V and 1 base from J, the junction contained 3 bases not matched to a gene. CDR3 residues: CATSRVTGWNTGELFF. The CDR3 DNA follows: TGTGCCACCAGCAGAGTGACAGGGTGGAACACCGGGGAGCTGTTTTTT.

V is TRBV28 and J is TRBJ2-1, with 10 bases lining up with TRBD1. The length of the CDR3 is 14 residues. Trimming took 7 bases from V and 12 from J; bases not matched to a gene: 12. Germline CDR1 and CDR2: MDHEN and SYDVKM. As DNA, the CDR3 is TGTGCCAGCACCCCCGGGGGACAGGGGTATTGGCAGTTCTTC. Residues: CASTPGGQGYWQFF.

This clone has only one observation. V and J are TRBV9 and TRBJ2-5; D is possibly TRBD1 (6 bases). The CDR3 totals 18 residues. V lost 7 bases and J lost 2, with 27 bases in between. Germline V lookup: CDR1 SGDLS, CDR2 YYNGEE. CDR3 bases: TGTGCCAGCCTTCCCGGGACACCTGATAGAACAGGGCAAGAGACCCAGTACTTC. Translating it yields CASLPGTPDRTGQETQYF.